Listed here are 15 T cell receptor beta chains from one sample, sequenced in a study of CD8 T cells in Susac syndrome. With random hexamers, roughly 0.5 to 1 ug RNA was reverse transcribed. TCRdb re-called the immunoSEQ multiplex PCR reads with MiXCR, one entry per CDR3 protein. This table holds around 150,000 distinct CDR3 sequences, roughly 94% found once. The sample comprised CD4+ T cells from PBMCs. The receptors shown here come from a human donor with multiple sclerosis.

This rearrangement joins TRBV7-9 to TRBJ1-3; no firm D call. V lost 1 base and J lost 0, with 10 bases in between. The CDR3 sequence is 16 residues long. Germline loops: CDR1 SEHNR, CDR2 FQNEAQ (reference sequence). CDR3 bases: TGTGCCAGCAGCTTAGGCACAGCTTACTCTGGAAACACCATATATTTT. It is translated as CASSLGTAYSGNTIYF.

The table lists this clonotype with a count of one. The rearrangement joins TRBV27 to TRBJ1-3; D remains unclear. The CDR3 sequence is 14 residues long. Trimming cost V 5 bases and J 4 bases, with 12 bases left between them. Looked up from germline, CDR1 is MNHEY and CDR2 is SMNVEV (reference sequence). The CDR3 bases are TGTGCCAGCAGTCGTTATGGATCCGGAAACACCATATATTTT. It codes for CASSRYGSGNTIYF.

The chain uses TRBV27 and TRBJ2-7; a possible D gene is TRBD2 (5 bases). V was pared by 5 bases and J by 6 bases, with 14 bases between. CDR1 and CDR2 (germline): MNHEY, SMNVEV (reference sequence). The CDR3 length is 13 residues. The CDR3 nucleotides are TGTGCCAGCAGTCCCGGGATCACTGCCGAGCAGTACTTC. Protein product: CASSPGITAEQYF.

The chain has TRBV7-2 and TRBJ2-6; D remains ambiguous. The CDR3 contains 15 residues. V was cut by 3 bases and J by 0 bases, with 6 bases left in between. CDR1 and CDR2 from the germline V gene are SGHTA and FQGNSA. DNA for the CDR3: TGTGCCAGCAGCTTTTTCCTCTCTGGGGCCAACGTCCTGACTTTC. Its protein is CASSFFLSGANVLTF.

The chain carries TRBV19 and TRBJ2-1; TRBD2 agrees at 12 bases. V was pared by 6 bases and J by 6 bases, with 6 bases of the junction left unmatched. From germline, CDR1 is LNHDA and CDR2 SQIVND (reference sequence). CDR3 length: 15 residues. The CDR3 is CASRRTSGDLNEQFF. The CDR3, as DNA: TGTGCCAGTAGGAGGACTAGCGGGGACCTCAATGAGCAGTTCTTC.

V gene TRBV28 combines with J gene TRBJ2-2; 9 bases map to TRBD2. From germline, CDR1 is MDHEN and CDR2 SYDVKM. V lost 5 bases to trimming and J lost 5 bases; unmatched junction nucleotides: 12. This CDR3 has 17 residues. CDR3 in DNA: TGTGCCAGCAGTCCTCTTCCGGCGGGAGGGCTTACCGGGGAGCTGTTTTTT. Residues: CASSPLPAGGLTGELFF. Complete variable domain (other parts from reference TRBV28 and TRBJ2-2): DVKVTQSSRYLVKRTGEKVFLECVQDMDHENMFWYRQDPGLGLRLIYFSYDVKMKEKGDIPEGYSVSREKKERFSLILESASTNQTSMYLCASSPLPAGGLTGELFFGEGSRLTVL.

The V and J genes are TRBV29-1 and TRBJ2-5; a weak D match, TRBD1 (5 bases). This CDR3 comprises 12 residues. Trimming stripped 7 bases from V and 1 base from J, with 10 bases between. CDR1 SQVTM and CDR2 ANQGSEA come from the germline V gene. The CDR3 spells CSGQGGQETQYF. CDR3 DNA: TGCAGCGGGCAGGGCGGCCAAGAGACCCAGTACTTC.

CDR3 sequence: CASGTGWETQYF. CDR3 nucleotide sequence: TGTGCTAGTGGAACAGGGTGGGAGACCCAGTACTTC. The chain is built from TRBV12-5 and TRBJ2-5; maybe TRBD1 (6 bases). The CDR3 runs 12 residues. The V and J ends lost 6 bases and 5 bases respectively, with 10 bases between them. CDR1 is LGHNT, CDR2 FRNRAP, per germline. Variable domain in full (rest from reference TRBV12-5 and TRBJ2-5): DARVTQTPRHKVTEMGQEVTMRCQPILGHNTVFWYRQTMMQGLELLAYFRNRAPLDDSGMPKDRFSAEMPDATLATLKIQPSEPRDSAVYFCASGTGWETQYFGPGTRLLVL.

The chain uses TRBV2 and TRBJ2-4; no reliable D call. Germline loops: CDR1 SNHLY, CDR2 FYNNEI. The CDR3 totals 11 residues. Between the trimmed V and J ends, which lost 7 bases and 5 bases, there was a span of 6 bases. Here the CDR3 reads CASTTENIQYF. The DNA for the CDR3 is TGTGCCAGCACGACGGAAAACATTCAGTACTTC.

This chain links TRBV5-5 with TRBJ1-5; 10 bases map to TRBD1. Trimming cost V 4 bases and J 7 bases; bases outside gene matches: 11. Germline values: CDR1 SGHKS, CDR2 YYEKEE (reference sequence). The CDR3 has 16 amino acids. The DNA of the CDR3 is TGTGCCAGCAGCCCGCTGAGACAGGGGGCGGAACAGCCCCAGCATTTT. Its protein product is CASSPLRQGAEQPQHF.

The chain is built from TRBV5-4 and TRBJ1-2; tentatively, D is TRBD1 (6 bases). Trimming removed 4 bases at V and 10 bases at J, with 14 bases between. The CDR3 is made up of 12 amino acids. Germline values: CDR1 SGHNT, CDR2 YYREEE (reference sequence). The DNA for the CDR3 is TGTGCCAGCAGCATCGGGACAAGTGTCTACACCTTC. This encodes CASSIGTSVYTF.

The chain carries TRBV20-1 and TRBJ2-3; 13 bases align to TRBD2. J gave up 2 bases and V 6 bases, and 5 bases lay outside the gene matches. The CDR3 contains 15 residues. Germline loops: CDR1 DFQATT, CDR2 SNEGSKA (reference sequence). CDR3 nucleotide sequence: TGCAGTGCCATAGGGACTAGCGGGAACACAGATACGCAGTATTTT. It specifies CSAIGTSGNTDTQYF.

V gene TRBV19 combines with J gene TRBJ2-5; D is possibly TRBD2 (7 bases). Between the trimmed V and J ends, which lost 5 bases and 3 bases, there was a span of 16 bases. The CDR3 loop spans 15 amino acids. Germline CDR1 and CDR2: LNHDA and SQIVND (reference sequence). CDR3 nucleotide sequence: TGTGCCAGTAGTCCCACCTCGGGGGGCAAAGAGACCCAGTACTTC. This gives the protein CASSPTSGGKETQYF. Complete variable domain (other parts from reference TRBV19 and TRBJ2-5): DGGITQSPKYLFRKEGQNVTLSCEQNLNHDAMYWYRQDPGQGLRLIYYSQIVNDFQKGDIAEGYSVSREKKESFPLTVTSAQKNPTAFYLCASSPTSGGKETQYFGPGTRLLVL.

In DNA, the CDR3 is TGTGCCAGCAGCCCGGGGGGTAGCGGAGGGGACACTGAAGCTTTCTTT. Protein: CASSPGGSGGDTEAFF. J is TRBJ1-1 and V is TRBV5-4; D may be TRBD1 (5 bases). The CDR3 has 16 residues. Germline lookup yields CDR1 SGHNT and CDR2 YYREEE (reference sequence). Trimming left V 4 bases short and J 3 bases short, with 19 bases between.

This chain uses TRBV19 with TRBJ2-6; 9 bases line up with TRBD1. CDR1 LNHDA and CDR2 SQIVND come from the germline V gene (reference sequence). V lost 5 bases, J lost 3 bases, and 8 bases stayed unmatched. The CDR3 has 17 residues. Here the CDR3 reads CASSGGTGLDGANVLTF. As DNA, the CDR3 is TGTGCCAGTAGTGGGGGGACAGGGTTGGATGGGGCCAACGTCCTGACTTTC.